These 22 T cell receptor beta chains came from one sample sequenced in a study of Graves' ophthalmopathy and Graves' hyperthyroidism. Beta-chain TCR CDR3 regions were amplified from RNA transcripts. First-round RT-PCR employed HTBI primers, with a second-round multiplex PCR after it. TCRdb reprocessed the multiplex PCR reads via MiXCR and lists one record per CDR3 protein. This sample has 580,000 or so distinct CDR3 sequences, with under 45% found just once. The source material was peripheral blood or thyroid tissue (not recorded which). These receptors originate from an adult man with Graves' hyperthyroidism.

This clonotype was observed at least ten times. The chain uses TRBV24-1 and TRBJ1-2; D is ambiguous. Germline V gene data show CDR1 as KGHDR and CDR2 as SFDVKD. Trimming left V 4 bases short and J 0 bases short, with 11 bases between. This CDR3 is 15 amino acids long. This chain's CDR3 is CATSDPGRPNYGYTF. The CDR3 DNA is TGTGCCACCAGTGACCCCGGGAGGCCTAACTATGGCTACACCTTC.

This clonotype has ten or more counts. The chain employs TRBV12-3 or TRBV12-4 and TRBJ2-5, with a weak D call TRBD1 (6 bases). Trimming shortened V by 3 bases and J by 4 bases, and 15 bases separated the two germline ends. The CDR3 runs 15 residues. Here the CDR3 DNA reads TGTGCCAGCAGTTTCGAGGGGGTAGGGGCAGAGACCCAGTACTTC. This gives the protein CASSFEGVGAETQYF.

This chain connects TRBV10-3 to TRBJ1-6, with a possible D match to TRBD1 (5 bases). CDR1 and CDR2 (germline): ENHRY, SYGVKD. The CDR3 consists of 13 residues. V lost 6 bases and J 10 bases, leaving 13 bases between the germline ends. This CDR3 is CAISPQQASPLHF. CDR3 DNA sequence: TGTGCCATCAGCCCACAACAGGCGTCACCCCTCCACTTT.

V is TRBV2 and J is TRBJ1-1; TRBD1 matches 8 bases. The V segment lost 2 bases and the J segment 4 bases; nucleotides outside the gene matches: 6. The germline gives CDR1 SNHLY, CDR2 FYNNEI. The CDR3 loop spans 15 amino acids. CDR3 protein: CASSERAGGRTEAFF. In nucleotides, the CDR3 is TGTGCCAGCAGTGAAAGGGCAGGGGGCCGCACTGAAGCTTTCTTT.

For the CDR3, the DNA is TGTGCCAGCAGTACGGGGACTCCCACGCAGTATTTT. It codes for CASSTGTPTQYF. This sequence joins TRBV12-3 or TRBV12-4 and TRBJ2-3, with TRBD2 as a possible D gene (6 bases). The CDR3 is 12 amino acids. With 5 bases removed from V and 9 bases from J, the gap between germline ends came to 12 bases.

This clonotype came up many times. The chain has TRBV7-9 and TRBJ1-5; 7 nucleotides line up with TRBD1. This CDR3 spans 14 amino acids. J was trimmed by 6 bases and V by 4 bases; bases with no gene match: 6. CDR1 and CDR2 (germline): SEHNR, FQNEAQ (reference sequence). CDR3 amino acids: CASSSTGDSQPQHF. CDR3 DNA: TGTGCCAGCAGCTCAACAGGGGACAGTCAGCCCCAGCATTTT.

The table lists this clonotype with many counts. V usage is TRBV12-3 or TRBV12-4 and J usage is TRBJ1-5, with a tentative D call TRBD1 (6 bases). The CDR3 has 14 residues. Trimming stripped 6 bases from V and 0 bases from J, with 9 bases between. This CDR3 is CASSLQGSNQPQHF. Here the CDR3 DNA reads TGTGCCAGCAGCTTACAGGGTAGCAATCAGCCCCAGCATTTT.

This clonotype was recorded at least ten times. The genes are TRBV25-1 and TRBJ1-2; 8 bases fit TRBD1. CDR1 MGHDK and CDR2 SYGVNS come from the germline V gene. The CDR3 length is 12 residues. V lost 4 bases, J lost 8 bases, and 3 bases stayed unmatched. The CDR3 reads CASSGTGNGYTF. The CDR3 DNA reads as TGTGCCAGCAGTGGGACAGGGAACGGCTACACCTTC.

This clonotype was counted ten times or more. The chain couples TRBV6-1 to TRBJ1-5, with TRBD1 matching over 7 bases. The CDR3 extends over 13 amino acids. Germline trimming cut 6 bases from V and 5 bases from J; bases unmatched to any gene: 4. CDR1 and CDR2 (germline): MNHNS, SASEGT. The CDR3, as DNA: TGTGCCAGCAGGCCCGGACAGGATCAGCCCCAGCATTTT. It yields the protein CASRPGQDQPQHF.

The CDR3 here is CASSSPGQLNEKLFF. The CDR3 DNA reads as TGTGCCAGCAGTTCCCCGGGACAGCTTAATGAAAAACTGTTTTTT. The V and J genes are TRBV2 and TRBJ1-4; 7 nucleotides agree with TRBD1. There are 15 residues in the CDR3. Germline V gene lookup returns CDR1 SNHLY and CDR2 FYNNEI. The V and J ends lost 5 bases and 4 bases, in that order; junction bases with no gene match: 7.

As concerns this clonotype: One end of the junction varies from germline; a read error may be responsible. The V gene is TRBV10-2, the J gene TRBJ1-2; D unresolved. Germline lookup yields CDR1 WSHSY and CDR2 SAAADI. The CDR3 extends over 16 amino acids. The CDR3 DNA is TGTGCCAGCGGCCAACTAGCACGCGGGATCGGCTATGGCTACACCTTC. It encodes CASGQLARGIGYGYTF.

This chain links TRBV5-8 with TRBJ1-1; D is possibly TRBD1 (5 bases). The CDR3 covers 16 residues. CDR1 and CDR2 from the germline V gene are SGHTS and YDEGEE. V lost 4 bases and J 4 bases, leaving 20 bases between the germline ends. CDR3 residues: CASSGPGPSTGTEAFF. CDR3 DNA sequence: TGTGCCAGCAGCGGACCGGGACCCTCAACGGGCACTGAAGCTTTCTTT.

This clonotype has a count of ten or more. V gene TRBV6-5 combines with J gene TRBJ2-5; 7 bases fit TRBD2. In germline, CDR1 is MNHEY, CDR2 SVGAGI. This CDR3 is 15 amino acids long. Trimming at V came to 4 bases and at J to 2 bases, leaving 7 bases not matched to a gene. The DNA for the CDR3 is TGTGCCAGCAGTTCCCGGGGAGGGCAACAAGAGACCCAGTACTTC. Translating it yields CASSSRGGQQETQYF.

This clonotype appeared many times. V is TRBV7-8 and J is TRBJ2-7; D gene uncertain. The CDR3 contains 11 residues. Germline V gene lookup returns CDR1 SGHVS and CDR2 FQNEAQ. Between the trimmed V and J ends, which lost 1 base and 6 bases, there was a span of 4 bases. The CDR3: CASSLDGEQYF. CDR3 DNA: TGTGCCAGCAGCTTAGACGGCGAGCAGTACTTC.

This clonotype occurred many times. The chain combines TRBV29-1 with TRBJ1-1; no clear D. Looked up from germline, CDR1 is SQVTM and CDR2 is ANQGSEA. V lost 7 bases and J lost 1, with 10 bases in between. CDR3 length equals 12 residues. The chain's CDR3 is CSGLRENTEAFF. The CDR3 region has the DNA TGCAGCGGGCTCCGGGAGAACACTGAAGCTTTCTTT.

Remarks on this clonotype: This sequence may be a read error, since a much larger clone differs from it by one base. The J gene is TRBJ1-4, the V gene TRBV7-3, with 8 bases fitting TRBD1. Germline V gives CDR1 SGHTA, CDR2 FQGTGA. V was clipped by 4 bases and J by 8 bases; unmatched bases: 12. The CDR3 is 16 residues long. The DNA of the CDR3 is TGTGCCAGCAGCTCAAGATCTTCAGGGGGCGACGAAAAACTGTTTTTT. This sequence encodes CASSSRSSGGDEKLFF.

The table lists this clonotype with many counts. The rearrangement joins TRBV6-5 to TRBJ2-5; D is possibly TRBD2 (7 bases). With 2 bases removed from V and 5 bases from J, the gap between germline ends came to 12 bases. Germline V lookup: CDR1 MNHEY, CDR2 SVGAGI. The CDR3 has 14 amino acids. CDR3 protein: CASSYGGAGETQYF. The CDR3 coding sequence is TGTGCCAGCAGTTACGGGGGGGCCGGGGAGACCCAGTACTTC.

This clonotype was seen once. A much larger clone is a single base away; this may be a read error. The V call is TRBV7-2, the J call TRBJ2-7; D ambiguous. This CDR3 has 14 amino acids. Germline assignment: CDR1 SGHTA and CDR2 FQGNSA. V lost 5 bases and J 3 bases, leaving 14 bases between the germline ends. CDR3 region: CASSTKGWDYEQYF. Written as DNA, the CDR3 is TGTGCCAGCAGCACAAAAGGCTGGGACTACGAGCAGTACTTC.

The chain employs TRBV15 and TRBJ1-1, with TRBD1 as a possible D gene (5 bases). Trimming took off 0 bases at V and 1 base at J, with 12 bases between the two ends. Germline loops: CDR1 LNHNV, CDR2 YYDKDF (reference sequence). The CDR3 length is 16 residues. The CDR3 loop reads CATSRDLRDGNTEAFF. The DNA of the CDR3 is TGTGCCACCAGCAGAGATTTAAGGGACGGGAACACTGAAGCTTTCTTT. Filled out from reference TRBV15 and TRBJ1-1, the complete variable domain reads DAMVIQNPRYQVTQFGKPVTLSCSQTLNHNVMYWYQQKSSQAPKLLFHYYDKDFNNEADTPDNFQSRRPNTSFCFLDIRSPGLGDTAMYLCATSRDLRDGNTEAFFGQGTRLTVV.

This clonotype was seen a handful of times. The junction does not match germline at one end; this may be a read error. The V gene is TRBV7-9, the J gene TRBJ1-2, with 7 bases fitting TRBD1. Germline CDR1 SEHNR, CDR2 FQNEAQ (reference sequence). The CDR3 length is 14 residues. DNA of the CDR3: TGTGCCAGCAGCGACAGGGCATTTAACAATGGCTACACCTTC. Protein sequence: CASSDRAFNNGYTF. Supplemented by reference TRBV7-9 and TRBJ1-2, the full variable domain reads DTGVSQNPRHKITKRGQNVTFRCDPISEHNRLYWYRQTLGQGPEFLTYFQNEAQLEKSRLLSDRFSAERPKGSFSTLEIQRTEQGDSAMYLCASSDRAFNNGYTFGSGTRLTVV.

J is TRBJ1-4 and V is TRBV29-1; TRBD1 matches at 10 bases. There are 12 residues in the CDR3. Germline lookup yields CDR1 SQVTM and CDR2 ANQGSEA. Germline trimming cut 1 base from V and 10 bases from J; bases unmatched to any gene: 0. This CDR3 reads CSVEGDRGKLFF. DNA of the CDR3: TGCAGCGTTGAAGGGGACAGGGGAAAACTGTTTTTT. Supplemented by reference TRBV29-1 and TRBJ1-4, the full variable domain reads SAVISQKPSRDICQRGTSLTIQCQVDSQVTMMFWYRQQPGQSLTLIATANQGSEATYESGFVIDKFPISRPNLTFSTLTVSNMSPEDSSIYLCSVEGDRGKLFFGSGTQLSVL.

This chain links TRBV29-1 with TRBJ2-7, with TRBD2 identical over 9 bases. The CDR3 has 14 residues. V lost 4 bases to trimming and J lost 3 bases; unmatched junction nucleotides: 7. Germline CDR1 is SQVTM and CDR2 is ANQGSEA. Written as DNA, the CDR3 is TGCAGCGTTGTGTCCTGGCGGGGGGGCTACGAGCAGTACTTC. Protein: CSVVSWRGGYEQYF.